Reported below is one T cell receptor (beta chain). This sample was included in a study of blood T cell repertoires in COVID-19. Turning to the study itself: Sites in the United States, Italy and Spain provided acute and convalescent COVID-19 samples. T cells, B-cell-depleted T cells, or PBMCs provided the cDNA or gDNA that served as material.

Per the original methods: Counts of nucleated cells, estimated from reference gene primer amplification, were obtained. Profiling relied on immunoSEQ multiplex PCR, and the TCRdb table lists in-frame clones only, not all of them. The D gene and trimming were derived from the DNA, and the V and J assignments and clone size from that table. This sample yields approximately 290,000 clones, of which about 88% are seen a single time; approximately 12% belongs to the top ten. Trimming shortened V by 7 bases and J by 2 bases, and 9 bases separated the two germline ends. CDR3 size: 13 residues. Germline CDR1 and CDR2: KGHDR and SFDVKD.

The clonotype was recovered from a woman aged 55-75 years with acute or convalescent COVID-19. The chain links TRBV24-1 to TRBJ2-3; D is possibly TRBD2 (6 bases). Sequenced material: peripheral blood. As DNA, the CDR3 is TGTGCCACCAGACGGGACTTCACAGATACGCAGTATTTT. Residues: CATRRDFTDTQYF.